The 9 T cell receptor beta chains reported below all come from one sample, sequenced in a study of T-cell reconstitution after alpha-beta-depleted transplantation in children. A library of TCRbeta sequences, prepared with unique molecular identifiers, was generated. One entry per CDR3 protein, called by TCRdb with MiXCR from the PCR reads. This sample has hundreds of thousands of distinct CDR3 sequences, with around 17% found just once. Source: PBMCs from the stem cell graft donor, taken from the stem cell graft. These receptors all stem from a human donor who donated a stem cell graft to a child with acute myeloid leukemia.

This chain joins TRBV21-1 and TRBJ2-1; the table's D call of TRBD1 was not tested on the DNA. TRBV21-1 is labeled a pseudogene. The CDR3 length is 16 residues. The CDR3 is CASSRGAQGAENEQFF. The CDR3 DNA is TGTGCCAGCAGCAGAGGCGCGCAGGGGGCGGAGAATGAGCAGTTCTTC.

The genes are TRBV5-1 and TRBJ2-4, with 9 bases matching TRBD1. CDR1 and CDR2 from the germline V gene are SGHRS and YFSETQ. With V trimmed by 4 bases and J by 10 bases, 9 bases remained unmatched. The CDR3 extends over 14 amino acids. The CDR3 DNA reads as TGCGCCAGCAGCCCCCGGGACAGGGTTGAGATTCAGTACTTC. This codes for CASSPRDRVEIQYF.

The chain carries TRBV7-2 and TRBJ2-2, with 7 bases aligning to TRBD1. Trimming removed 4 bases from V and 0 bases from J; junction bases left unmatched: 2. This CDR3 has 15 amino acids. Germline CDR1 SGHTA, CDR2 FQGNSA. The DNA of the CDR3 is TGTGCCAGCAGCTCGACAGGGTCGAACACCGGGGAGCTGTTTTTT. Translated: CASSSTGSNTGELFF.

About this clonotype: Because it lacks the conserved phenylalanine or tryptophan at the end, this CDR3 is likely a read error. CDR3 sequence (DNA): TGTGCCAGCAGAAAGGGGCGGGGACCCTACAATGAGCAGTTCTCC. This encodes CASRKGRGPYNEQFS. The chain combines TRBV7-8 with TRBJ2-1, with D maybe TRBD2 (6 bases). The CDR3 spans 15 residues. Germline-derived CDR1 and CDR2 are SGHVS and FQNEAQ. The V gene lost 6 bases and the J gene lost 2 bases, with 14 bases spanning the gap.

This clonotype was seen many times. J is TRBJ2-7 and V is TRBV12-3 or TRBV12-4; TRBD1 might be the D (6 bases). There are 11 residues in the CDR3. V lost 2 bases and J lost 10, with 9 bases in between. Written as DNA, the CDR3 is TGTGCCAGCAGTTTACGGGACAAACAGTACTTC. Amino acid sequence: CASSLRDKQYF.

This clonotype was recorded at least ten times. The chain links TRBV20-1 to TRBJ2-7, with D perhaps TRBD1 (5 bases). Germline CDR1 DFQATT, CDR2 SNEGSKA (reference sequence). The CDR3 contains 15 residues. The ends were cut back, 0 bases at V and 3 bases at J, with 15 bases in the middle. The CDR3 DNA sequence: TGCAGTGCTAGAGATCGAGAGACAGTAGGCTACGAGCAGTACGTC. Its translation is CSARDRETVGYEQYV.

This clonotype occurred many times. The rearrangement links TRBV20-1 to TRBJ2-3; D not certain. Germline V gene sequence: CDR1 DFQATT, CDR2 SNEGSKA (reference sequence). V lost 0 bases, J lost 4 bases, and 8 bases lay in between. This CDR3 contains 13 residues. The CDR3 DNA follows: TGCAGTGCTAGAGATCCAGGCGCAGATACGCAGTATTTT. Its protein is CSARDPGADTQYF.

The chain carries TRBV12-3 or TRBV12-4 and TRBJ2-3; perhaps D is TRBD1 or TRBD2 (6 bases each). The CDR3 is 16 amino acids. The germline V and J ends were trimmed by 0 bases and 2 bases, with 12 bases remaining between them. CDR3 coding DNA: TGTGCCAGCAGTTTAGCGGGGGGCCACCTCACAGATACGCAGTATTTT. Translation gives CASSLAGGHLTDTQYF.

The gene calls are TRBV30 and TRBJ2-2; D remains unclear. Trimming took 2 bases from V and 4 from J, leaving 8 bases between them. This CDR3 region has 13 residues. The germline gives CDR1 GTSNPN, CDR2 SVGIG (reference sequence). The CDR3 protein is CAWSTMSTGELFF. The CDR3 nucleotides read TGTGCCTGGAGTACGATGTCCACCGGGGAGCTGTTTTTT.